This T cell receptor beta chain was identified during a study of blood T cell repertoires in COVID-19. The wider study: Acute and convalescent COVID-19 samples came from the United States, Italy and Spain.

There are 15 residues in the CDR3. V was cut by 0 bases and J by 3 bases, with 10 bases left in between. CDR1 is SGHRS and CDR2 is YFSETQ in the germline V gene. In the authors' methods: By means of reference gene primer amplification, nucleated cell counts were estimated. Profiled with immunoSEQ multiplex PCR; TCRdb holds only in-frame clones, not every one. V, J and clone size were drawn from that table, and D and trimming were deduced from the DNA. The sample lists about 150,000 clones; roughly 80% were seen once. This chain links TRBV5-1 with TRBJ2-1; D gene unclear. The sequencing input was peripheral blood. The receptor was derived from a woman of 80 years or more with COVID-19, enrolled during active disease. The DNA of the CDR3 is TGCGCCAGCAGCTTGGATACCCTACTCTACAATGAGCAGTTCTTC. It specifies CASSLDTLLYNEQFF. Drawing the rest from reference TRBV5-1 and TRBJ2-1, the complete variable domain is KAGVTQTPRYLIKTRGQQVTLSCSPISGHRSVSWYQQTPGQGLQFLFEYFSETQRNKGNFPGRFSGRQFSNSRSEMNVSTLELGDSALYLCASSLDTLLYNEQFFGPGTRLTVL.